This T cell receptor beta chain was sequenced for a study of regulatory dendritic cells for organ transplantation. Study-level background: Dendritic cell cultures received LPS on day 6. Study observations and caveats: Between individuals, the alloreactive memory CD8+ T cell pool differed considerably.

Produced via immunoSEQ multiplex PCR; TCRdb's table is partial and in-frame only. The table includes about 20,000 clones, around 85% detected once. Comments on this clone: Its antigen remains unknown.

Sorted subsets were CFSE-labeled and cultured roughly five days with allogeneic dendritic cells. CD4+ or CD8+ T cells were sorted as naive CD45RA+ or memory CD45RO+. Germline V CDR1 and CDR2: SNHLY, FYNNEI. This CDR3 contains 15 residues. V gave up 6 bases and J gave up 2 bases; unmatched junction bases: 5. Sample: memory CD4+ T cells from blood cultured with regulatory dendritic cells. The subset is: CD45RO+ memory T cells. The clonotype comes from a human donor in good health. This chain links TRBV2 with TRBJ2-7; 12 bases are shared with TRBD2. The CDR3 sequence is CASSAGLAGTYEQYF. The CDR3 bases are TGTGCCAGCAGCGCTGGACTAGCGGGAACCTACGAGCAGTACTTC.